Each of the 30 T cell receptor beta chains below was sequenced from the same sample in a study of blood T cell repertoires in COVID-19. Assay: immunoSEQ multiplex PCR; the TCRdb copy retains only in-frame clones and omits some. Among 150,000 to 200,000 clones listed, around 85% were seen once. Sequencing input: peripheral blood. The receptors were sampled from a human donor in a cohort sampled during active COVID-19.

The J gene is TRBJ2-7, the V gene TRBV10-2; maybe TRBD2 (5 bases). Germline CDR1 is WSHSY and CDR2 is SAAADI. CDR3 length: 12 residues. The V and J ends lost 7 bases and 5 bases respectively, with 12 bases between them. CDR3 amino acids: CASNYAGNEQYF. CDR3 coding DNA: TGCGCCAGCAACTACGCGGGTAACGAGCAGTACTTC.

This clone is a singleton in its sample. The V gene is TRBV9, the J gene TRBJ1-6; tentative D call: TRBD1 (6 bases). This CDR3 contains 16 residues. CDR1 is SGDLS and CDR2 is YYNGEE in the germline V gene. Trimming took 0 bases from V and 5 from J, leaving 12 bases between them. This chain's CDR3 is CASSVGGRGNNSPLHF. The CDR3 DNA follows: TGTGCCAGCAGCGTAGGGGGGCGTGGGAATAATTCACCCCTCCACTTT.

The V gene is TRBV4-1, the J gene TRBJ1-5, with TRBD1 identical over 8 bases. After removal of 1 base from V and 3 bases from J, the junction contained 2 bases not matched to a gene. The germline gives CDR1 MGHRA, CDR2 YSYEKL. CDR3 length: 15 amino acids. CDR3 amino acids: CASSQGQGTNQPQHF. Written as DNA, the CDR3 is TGCGCCAGCAGCCAAGGACAGGGGACCAATCAGCCCCAGCATTTT.

The chain carries TRBV28 and TRBJ2-7; 7 bases align to TRBD1. Losses at the gene ends were 4 bases for V and 7 bases for J; bases not matched to a gene: 10. The CDR3 has 14 residues. Per the germline V gene, CDR1 is MDHEN and CDR2 is SYDVKM. Here the CDR3 reads CASSSPDRAFEQYF. The DNA for the CDR3 is TGTGCCAGCAGTTCCCCCGACAGGGCTTTTGAGCAGTACTTC.

This clone was picked up one time. For the CDR3, the DNA is TGTGCCAGCAGCAAACAGGGGACCTCCTACGAGCAGTACTTC. Protein: CASSKQGTSYEQYF. The chain combines TRBV7-2 with TRBJ2-7; 7 nucleotides match TRBD1. The CDR3 runs 14 residues. The ends lost 5 bases at V and 0 bases at J; junction bases unmatched: 4. Germline V lookup: CDR1 SGHTA, CDR2 FQGNSA.

This chain connects TRBV7-9 to TRBJ1-3; D is ambiguous. V shed 3 bases and J shed 3 bases, with 6 bases lying between them. Germline loops: CDR1 SEHNR, CDR2 FQNEAQ (reference sequence). The CDR3 is 13 residues long. The CDR3 here is CASSFRVGNTIYF. The CDR3 DNA follows: TGTGCCAGCAGCTTCCGGGTTGGAAACACCATATATTTT.

This clone was observed a single time. This rearrangement joins TRBV7-9 to TRBJ2-6; no clear D. The germline gives CDR1 SEHNR, CDR2 FQNEAQ (reference sequence). The V gene lost 4 bases and the J gene lost 1 base, with 5 bases spanning the gap. This CDR3 has 14 residues. The CDR3 DNA sequence: TGTGCCAGCAGCTCACAATCTGGGGCCAACGTCCTGACTTTC. It encodes CASSSQSGANVLTF.

The V and J genes are TRBV11-2 and TRBJ1-1; possibly TRBD1 for D (6 bases). CDR3 length: 14 amino acids. Germline V gene sequence: CDR1 SGHAT, CDR2 FQNNGV. V was clipped by 4 bases and J by 1 base, with 10 bases between them. CDR3 sequence (DNA): TGTGCCAGCAGCTCCTCGGACAGGAACACTGAAGCTTTCTTT. Its protein product is CASSSSDRNTEAFF.

The rearrangement uses TRBV5-1 and TRBJ1-2, with 10 positions matching TRBD1. The CDR3 contains 18 residues. The V segment lost 4 bases and the J segment 0 bases; nucleotides outside the gene matches: 12. In germline, CDR1 is SGHRS, CDR2 YFSETQ. CDR3 region: CASSPGTGAFISNYGYTF. The CDR3 coding sequence is TGCGCCAGCAGCCCCGGGACAGGGGCGTTTATCTCTAACTATGGCTACACCTTC.

This clone was detected once. The chain employs TRBV9 and TRBJ2-7; D might be TRBD2 (6 bases). Germline CDR1 and CDR2: SGDLS and YYNGEE. This CDR3 is 14 amino acids long. Trimming cost V 7 bases and J 5 bases, with 19 bases left between them. CDR3 sequence: CASLPRRAGDEQYF. DNA for the CDR3: TGTGCCAGCCTACCGCGGAGGGCCGGGGACGAGCAGTACTTC.

V is TRBV12-3 or TRBV12-4 and J is TRBJ2-7, with unresolved D. Trimming removed 4 bases from V and 3 bases from J, with 7 bases in between. There are 12 residues in the CDR3. For the CDR3, the DNA is TGTGCCAGCAGTTACCCGGGCTACGAGCAGTACTTC. Protein product: CASSYPGYEQYF.

The chain recombines TRBV28 with TRBJ2-7; 8 bases are a match to TRBD1. The CDR3 is 16 residues long. Germline-derived CDR1 and CDR2 are MDHEN and SYDVKM. V shed 4 bases and J 4 bases; nucleotides not matched to a gene: 12. The CDR3 here is CASSSLSGGRRYEQYF. DNA of the CDR3: TGTGCCAGCAGTTCACTCTCAGGGGGCCGACGTTACGAGCAGTACTTC.

This clone was detected only a few times. The chain employs TRBV5-1 and TRBJ2-3; D is possibly TRBD1 (6 bases). Per the germline V gene, CDR1 is SGHRS and CDR2 is YFSETQ. The V end lost 0 bases, the J end lost 4 bases, and 15 bases lay between the germline ends. There are 16 residues in the CDR3. CDR3 nucleotides: TGCGCCAGCAGCTTGGCCCTACGGCAGGGGCCAGATACGCAGTATTTT. It codes for CASSLALRQGPDTQYF. The whole variable domain, remainder taken from reference TRBV5-1 and TRBJ2-3, is KAGVTQTPRYLIKTRGQQVTLSCSPISGHRSVSWYQQTPGQGLQFLFEYFSETQRNKGNFPGRFSGRQFSNSRSEMNVSTLELGDSALYLCASSLALRQGPDTQYFGPGTRLTVL.

The genes are TRBV6-5 and TRBJ1-2; TRBD1 agrees at 8 bases. CDR3 length: 13 residues. Germline V gene sequence: CDR1 MNHEY, CDR2 SVGAGI. With 6 bases clipped from V and 4 bases from J, the junction kept 4 bases outside the gene matches. The CDR3 DNA reads TGTGCCAGCAGAGGACAGGGTGGCTATGGCTACACCTTC. Translated, it gives CASRGQGGYGYTF.

The V and J genes are TRBV28 and TRBJ2-2; D is possibly TRBD1 (5 bases). The V end was cut by 4 bases, the J end by 5 bases, with 14 bases between. The length of the CDR3 is 15 residues. The germline CDR1 and CDR2 sequences are MDHEN and SYDVKM. The chain's CDR3 is CASSSTSRDTGELFF. Written as DNA, the CDR3 is TGTGCCAGCAGTTCCACAAGCAGGGATACCGGGGAGCTGTTTTTT.

This chain connects TRBV7-6 to TRBJ2-3; D remains ambiguous. V dropped 0 bases and J dropped 7 bases, with 14 bases sitting between them. The CDR3 totals 15 residues. CDR1 and CDR2 from the germline V gene are SGHVS and FNYEAQ. This CDR3 reads CASSLAEAGYHTQYF. The CDR3 bases are TGTGCCAGCAGCTTAGCAGAAGCAGGCTACCATACGCAGTATTTT.

The V gene is TRBV18, the J gene TRBJ1-2; maybe TRBD1 (5 bases). Germline-derived CDR1 and CDR2 are KGHSH and LQKENI. The CDR3 has 13 residues. The V end lost 3 bases, the J end lost 5 bases, and 10 bases lay between the germline ends. CDR3 sequence: CASSPQGGYGYTF. As DNA, the CDR3 is TGTGCCAGCTCACCGCAGGGTGGATATGGCTACACCTTC.

This clone was counted only a few times. The V call is TRBV2, the J call TRBJ2-7; D ambiguous. CDR3 length: 13 amino acids. The ends were cut back, 1 base at V and 3 bases at J, with 7 bases in the middle. CDR1 and CDR2 from the germline V gene are SNHLY and FYNNEI. CDR3 protein: CASSEVLRYEQYF. In nucleotides, the CDR3 is TGTGCCAGCAGTGAAGTTCTCCGCTACGAGCAGTACTTC.

This clone has more than one count but fewer than ten. This chain uses TRBV7-9 with TRBJ1-1; tentative D call: TRBD1 (6 bases). This CDR3 contains 14 residues. V was shortened by 5 bases and J by 0 bases, with 10 bases between the two germline ends. CDR1 SEHNR and CDR2 FQNEAQ come from the germline V gene (reference sequence). This CDR3 reads CASSPGTLNTEAFF. The DNA for the CDR3 is TGTGCCAGCAGCCCGGGGACATTGAACACTGAAGCTTTCTTT.

Notes on this clone: The identical CDR3 is also encoded by other nucleotide sequences in the sample. The V gene is TRBV6-5, the J gene TRBJ1-2; tentative D call: TRBD1 (5 bases). CDR1 MNHEY and CDR2 SVGAGI come from the germline V gene. The CDR3 is 13 residues long. V lost 2 bases to trimming and J lost 4 bases, with 8 bases between them. The CDR3 DNA reads as TGTGCCAGCAGTTACGGGGCCGGCTATGGCTACACCTTC. Translating gives CASSYGAGYGYTF.

The chain combines TRBV6-4 with TRBJ1-2, with D perhaps TRBD1 (5 bases). Looked up from germline, CDR1 is MRHNA and CDR2 is SNTAGT. The length of the CDR3 is 14 residues. V lost 0 bases, J lost 7 bases, and 12 bases lay in between. The CDR3 DNA sequence: TGTGCCAGCAGTGACTCAATGGGGGGACTTGGCTACACCTTC. This translates into CASSDSMGGLGYTF.

The chain employs TRBV28 and TRBJ2-1; D possibly corresponds to TRBD2 (5 bases). V was clipped by 5 bases and J by 9 bases, with 8 bases between them. The CDR3 has 11 residues. Germline-derived CDR1 and CDR2 are MDHEN and SYDVKM. The CDR3 is CASSPRGEQFF. CDR3 in DNA: TGTGCCAGCAGTCCCCGGGGTGAGCAGTTCTTC.

The rearrangement uses TRBV19 and TRBJ2-6; D might be TRBD1 (7 bases). Germline assignment: CDR1 LNHDA and CDR2 SQIVND (reference sequence). This CDR3 spans 17 amino acids. V lost 4 bases to trimming and J lost 0 bases, with 13 bases between them. Written as DNA, the CDR3 is TGTGCCAGTAGTAGCGGGACAGTGGTCTCTGGGGCCAACGTCCTGACTTTC. This codes for CASSSGTVVSGANVLTF.

The genes are TRBV5-1 and TRBJ1-1; 7 positions agree with TRBD1. This CDR3 has 16 residues. Trimming took 5 bases from V and 4 from J; bases not matched to a gene: 14. Germline CDR1 and CDR2: SGHRS and YFSETQ. CDR3 coding DNA: TGCGCCAGCAGGACCGATCTATCTCAGGGGGGCACTGAAGCTTTCTTT. Protein sequence: CASRTDLSQGGTEAFF.

This clone was detected once. This sample includes further DNA sequences coding for the same CDR3. The chain is built from TRBV30 and TRBJ1-1; tentative D call: TRBD1 (6 bases). V was clipped by 0 bases and J by 7 bases, with 6 bases between them. The germline V gene has CDR1 GTSNPN and CDR2 SVGIG (reference sequence). CDR3 size: 11 residues. CDR3 nucleotide sequence: TGTGCCTGGAGTGTAGGGGGTGAAGCTTTCTTT. Translated: CAWSVGGEAFF.

The rearrangement links TRBV29-1 to TRBJ1-1; D uncertain. Germline V lookup: CDR1 SQVTM, CDR2 ANQGSEA. The CDR3 length is 11 residues. V gave up 4 bases and J gave up 8 bases, with 11 bases separating them. In DNA form, the CDR3 reads TGCAGCGTTGCGCAGTCTTCCGAAGCTTTCTTT. This encodes CSVAQSSEAFF.

The rearrangement uses TRBV11-2 and TRBJ1-2; unclear D gene. This CDR3 has 13 amino acids. The V gene lost 3 bases and the J gene lost 3 bases, with 8 bases spanning the gap. Germline lookup yields CDR1 SGHAT and CDR2 FQNNGV. In DNA, the CDR3 is TGTGCCAGCAGCTTCCACACAGACTATGGCTACACCTTC. It codes for CASSFHTDYGYTF.

V gene TRBV6-6 combines with J gene TRBJ1-2, with 9 bases that match TRBD1. The CDR3 spans 13 residues. With V trimmed by 6 bases and J by 6 bases, 5 bases remained unmatched. Germline lookup yields CDR1 MNHNY and CDR2 SVGAGI (reference sequence). The CDR3 nucleotides are TGTGCCAGCAGCCCTGGACAGGGGAATGGCTACACCTTC. Translated, it gives CASSPGQGNGYTF.

The V call is TRBV11-3, the J call TRBJ2-7; tentative D call: TRBD2 (5 bases). V dropped 0 bases and J dropped 0 bases, with 18 bases sitting between them. The CDR3 runs 18 residues. Germline V gene sequence: CDR1 SGHNT, CDR2 YENEEA. CDR3 coding DNA: TGTGCCAGCAGCTTAGAGTCCGGGGTCGGAGCCACCTCCTACGAGCAGTACTTC. Protein product: CASSLESGVGATSYEQYF.

V is TRBV6-5 and J is TRBJ1-2; a possible D gene is TRBD1 (6 bases). The length of the CDR3 is 13 residues. Trimming removed 2 bases at V and 6 bases at J, with 10 bases between. The germline V gene encodes CDR1 MNHEY and CDR2 SVGAGI. CDR3 protein: CASSYLQGHGYTF. The CDR3 DNA is TGTGCCAGCAGTTACCTTCAGGGGCATGGCTACACCTTC.